The 9 T cell receptor beta chains listed next were all sequenced from one sample in a study of CD8+ T cells in alopecia areata. The sequencing template was cDNA reverse transcribed from extracted RNA. The repertoire was sequenced with immunoSEQ multiplex PCR; TCRdb's copy has only in-frame clones and lacks some. The table has approximately 140,000 clones, about 89% seen once. This specimen consisted of CD8+ T cells sorted from blood, obtained at week 0. The receptors come from a human donor with alopecia areata.

The chain joins TRBV9 to TRBJ2-3, with 8 bases lining up with TRBD2. Germline lookup yields CDR1 SGDLS and CDR2 YYNGEE. Trimming removed 4 bases from V and 2 bases from J; junction bases left unmatched: 12. CDR3 length equals 17 residues. The DNA of the CDR3 is TGTGCCAGCAGCTCCCCCACGACTAGCGCGGACACAGATACGCAGTATTTT. Translating gives CASSSPTTSADTDTQYF.

The V call is TRBV29-1, the J call TRBJ1-4; D gene unclear. V lost 2 bases and J 7 bases, leaving 8 bases between the germline ends. The CDR3 is 12 amino acids. Germline V gives CDR1 SQVTM, CDR2 ANQGSEA. CDR3 residues: CSVELEGEKLFF. CDR3 bases: TGCAGCGTTGAACTGGAGGGTGAAAAACTGTTTTTT.

The rearrangement joins TRBV18 to TRBJ2-5; tentative D call: TRBD1 (5 bases). This CDR3 has 14 residues. CDR1 KGHSH and CDR2 LQKENI come from the germline V gene. The germline V and J ends were trimmed by 8 bases and 1 base, with 14 bases remaining between them. CDR3 in amino acids: CASAPRRGQETQYF. In nucleotides, the CDR3 is TGTGCCAGCGCCCCTCGAAGGGGCCAAGAGACCCAGTACTTC. The full variable domain, completed using reference TRBV18 and TRBJ2-5, is NAGVMQNPRHLVRRRGQEARLRCSPMKGHSHVYWYRQLPEEGLKFMVYLQKENIIDESGMPKERFSAEFPKEGPSILRIQQVVRGDSAAYFCASAPRRGQETQYFGPGTRLLVL.

The count of this clone is one. The J gene is TRBJ2-7, the V gene TRBV4-2; no clear D gene. Trimming removed 0 bases at V and 6 bases at J, with 3 bases between. The CDR3 has 11 amino acids. Germline lookup yields CDR1 LGHNA and CDR2 YNFKEQ. Here the CDR3 reads CASSQDGEQYF. The DNA for the CDR3 is TGTGCCAGCAGCCAAGACGGCGAGCAGTACTTC.

The gene calls are TRBV5-4 and TRBJ2-2; D possibly uses TRBD1 or TRBD2 (6 bases each). Trimming took off 8 bases at V and 7 bases at J, with 12 bases between the two ends. The CDR3 loop spans 12 amino acids. Germline loops: CDR1 SGHNT, CDR2 YYREEE (reference sequence). The CDR3 DNA is TGTGCCAGTGACAAGGGGGGCGGGGAGCTGTTTTTT. Residues: CASDKGGGELFF.

The chain employs TRBV4-1 and TRBJ2-7; 7 positions agree with TRBD1. J was trimmed by 4 bases and V by 2 bases; bases with no gene match: 8. Germline V gene sequence: CDR1 MGHRA, CDR2 YSYEKL. The CDR3 length is 15 residues. CDR3 sequence: CASSQKGQSGYEQYF. The CDR3 region has the DNA TGCGCCAGCAGCCAAAAGGGACAGTCGGGTTACGAGCAGTACTTC.

The chain employs TRBV4-1 and TRBJ1-2, with 8 positions matching TRBD1. V trimming: 0 bases; J trimming: 8 bases; junction bases outside the gene matches: 8. In germline, CDR1 is MGHRA, CDR2 YSYEKL. The CDR3 contains 15 residues. The chain's CDR3 is CASSQEPRTGTGYTF. The CDR3 bases are TGCGCCAGCAGCCAAGAGCCTAGGACAGGGACAGGCTACACCTTC.

V usage is TRBV30 and J usage is TRBJ2-1; possible D gene TRBD1, 6 bases. This CDR3 spans 11 amino acids. Germline values: CDR1 GTSNPN, CDR2 SVGIG (reference sequence). Trimming took 5 bases from V and 9 from J, leaving 11 bases between them. The CDR3 region has the DNA TGTGCCTGGGGACAGTTGAGTGAGCAGTTCTTC. It specifies CAWGQLSEQFF.

The J gene is TRBJ2-7, the V gene TRBV7-2; D call uncertain. V was shortened by 2 bases and J by 5 bases, with 10 bases between the two germline ends. The germline CDR1 and CDR2 sequences are SGHTA and FQGNSA. CDR3 length: 13 residues. The chain's CDR3 is CASSLHSANEQYF. CDR3 in DNA: TGTGCCAGCAGCTTACACTCCGCCAACGAGCAGTACTTC.